One and the same sample provided the 9 T cell receptor beta chains below, sequenced in a study of cytomegalovirus exposure and HLA in healthy donors. PCR employed 60 Vbeta and 13 Jbeta primers. Here immunoSEQ multiplex PCR was the method, and the copy in TCRdb shows in-frame clones only, minus some. The sample carries more than 150,000 clones, more than 65% recorded once. Sequenced: PBMCs. All receptors derive from a woman aged 25 to 39 in good health and CMV-seropositive.

This clone was detected only once. V gene TRBV7-9 combines with J gene TRBJ1-6; D may be TRBD1 (5 bases). V lost 5 bases and J lost 0, with 17 bases in between. The CDR3 consists of 18 residues. In germline, CDR1 is SEHNR, CDR2 FQNEAQ (reference sequence). The CDR3 loop is CASSPGGGPSSYNSPLHF. Here the CDR3 DNA reads TGTGCCAGCAGCCCTGGCGGGGGACCGAGCTCCTATAATTCACCCCTCCACTTT.

V is TRBV7-9 and J is TRBJ2-5; D may be TRBD2 (5 bases). Germline CDR1 is SEHNR and CDR2 is FQNEAQ (reference sequence). Deletions cut 3 bases from V and 1 base from J, with 12 bases between. The CDR3 has 15 residues. CDR3 nucleotide sequence: TGTGCCAGCAGCTTTCGTTCCGGGATCCAAGAGACCCAGTACTTC. Translating it yields CASSFRSGIQETQYF.

The rearrangement joins TRBV4-3 to TRBJ1-6; no definite D call. Deletions cut 4 bases from V and 6 bases from J, with 13 bases between. The CDR3 is 15 amino acids. CDR1 is LGHNA, CDR2 YSLEER, per germline. The CDR3 DNA reads TGCGCCAGCAGCCGGACGAGGGTGACTAATTCACCCCTCCACTTT. Translating it yields CASSRTRVTNSPLHF.

V and J are TRBV11-2 and TRBJ1-3; 8 nucleotides align to TRBD1. Germline CDR1 and CDR2: SGHAT and FQNNGV. V trimming: 5 bases; J trimming: 4 bases; junction bases outside the gene matches: 7. The CDR3 is made up of 15 amino acids. CDR3 loop: CASSPRGLVGNTIYF. The CDR3 DNA is TGTGCCAGCAGCCCCAGGGGGCTGGTCGGAAACACCATATATTTT.

The V call is TRBV15, the J call TRBJ1-5; perhaps TRBD1 as D (5 bases). V was cut by 0 bases and J by 0 bases, with 15 bases left in between. CDR1 and CDR2 (germline): LNHNV, YYDKDF (reference sequence). The CDR3 has 18 amino acids. CDR3 region: CATSRDSRGGYSNQPQHF. Here the CDR3 DNA reads TGTGCCACCAGCAGAGATTCACGCGGGGGATATAGCAATCAGCCCCAGCATTTT.

The rearrangement links TRBV4-1 to TRBJ1-3; 8 positions agree with TRBD1. Germline V gives CDR1 MGHRA, CDR2 YSYEKL. The CDR3 has 15 residues. V shed 3 bases, J shed 8 bases, and the junction held 9 bases outside the gene matches. The CDR3 DNA reads TGCGCCAGCAGCCAGGCCCCGACAGGGGTATACACCATATATTTT. It codes for CASSQAPTGVYTIYF.

This clone was observed once. This chain uses TRBV7-9 with TRBJ1-4; D gene ambiguous. With 3 bases removed from V and 7 bases from J, the gap between germline ends came to 12 bases. Germline V gene sequence: CDR1 SEHNR, CDR2 FQNEAQ (reference sequence). This CDR3 has 14 residues. CDR3 bases: TGTGCCAGCAGCTTCGGAGGGCCAACTGAAAAACTGTTTTTT. The encoded protein is CASSFGGPTEKLFF.

This clone came up a few times. The chain uses TRBV11-3 and TRBJ2-5; D may be TRBD2 (6 bases). V lost 4 bases to trimming and J lost 7 bases, with 13 bases between them. Germline CDR1 SGHNT, CDR2 YENEEA. CDR3 length: 13 residues. The CDR3 bases are TGTGCCAGCAGCTCGACTAGTCGAGGGACCCAGTACTTC. Its translation: CASSSTSRGTQYF.

The chain recombines TRBV19 with TRBJ1-2; D perhaps matches TRBD1 (5 bases). CDR3 length: 14 amino acids. V was clipped by 5 bases and J by 4 bases, with 14 bases between them. The germline V gene encodes CDR1 LNHDA and CDR2 SQIVND (reference sequence). CDR3 DNA sequence: TGTGCCAGTAGTCACCGGACAAGGCCCTATGGCTACACCTTC. This encodes CASSHRTRPYGYTF. The whole variable domain, filled in from reference TRBV19 and TRBJ1-2, reads DGGITQSPKYLFRKEGQNVTLSCEQNLNHDAMYWYRQDPGQGLRLIYYSQIVNDFQKGDIAEGYSVSREKKESFPLTVTSAQKNPTAFYLCASSHRTRPYGYTFGSGTRLTVV.